A selection of T cell receptor beta chains follows, all from one sample in a study of regulatory T cells in long-lasting Graves disease. MiXCR, applied by TCRdb to the multiplex PCR reads, yields one record per CDR3 protein. This sample carries around 460,000 distinct CDR3 sequences, approximately 22% of them seen once, and the ten largest clones take about 12%. The sequencing used peripheral blood mononuclear cells (PBMCs), collected when the disease was refractory, from a patient treated with antithyroid drugs. Source of these receptors: a female donor with Graves disease. CDR3s leave out the opening cysteine and the closing phenylalanine or tryptophan. D genes are given only for firm matches.

d_call,v_call,cdr3_aa
-,TRBV2,ASSVFSRDPNIQY
TRBD2,TRBV6-9,ASSSRGLATGELF
-,TRBV27,ASSFRARGTEAF
-,TRBV20-1,SVRLSGNTIY
TRBD1,TRBV4-1,ASTTTGGKNIQY
TRBD2,TRBV20-1,SALPDSGKNEQY
-,TRBV5-1,ASRDGRNGQSYEQY
-,TRBV20-1,SARDRGQPERAQY
-,TRBV25-1,ASSSGSRGDEKLF
-,TRBV7-9,ASSLMGANEKLF
TRBD2,TRBV11-3,ASSLDGAREGTQY
TRBD1,TRBV5-4,ASSLEGGMYGYT
-,TRBV12-3/TRBV12-4,ASSPTTGIGGYT
-,TRBV30,AWSRGVGNQPQH
-,TRBV5-8,ASRTPWGEQY
-,TRBV7-9,ASSPGGDTPKLWYT
-,TRBV5-6,ASSFPRAEAF
-,TRBV6-1,ASRSSGLVQPQH
-,TRBV7-9,ASSLEDSNQPQH
TRBD1,TRBV2,ASSEGRGRRELF
TRBD2,TRBV11-2,ASSRGTSPDRDTQY
-,TRBV20-1,SARDREAGTQY
TRBD2,TRBV6-1,ASSTSGGRTGELF
-,TRBV6-2/TRBV6-3,ASSYSTTRDPGGNEQF
-,TRBV7-2,ASSSGGHSYEQY
-,TRBV28,ASSRNSYSNQPQH
-,TRBV6-1,ASSLGPDTEAF
TRBD1,TRBV29-1,SVAGQESTGELF
-,TRBV6-1,ASGPVVWHEAF
-,TRBV7-2,ASSSGFYGYT
-,TRBV6-1,ASSQAGTIFGYT
TRBD1,TRBV6-1,ASSGQGVKGGYT
-,TRBV3-2,ASRGKTDRHDMNTEAF
-,TRBV28,ASSLMGNIQY
-,TRBV12-3/TRBV12-4,ASTNQTSMYLCASSRPNTEAF
-,TRBV29-1,SALRGDGYT
-,TRBV5-1,ASSLEWAALCRAGANVLT
-,TRBV30,AWSVLGGYQPQH
-,TRBV15,ATSTRGTEEQY
-,TRBV19,ASRITDIGQPQH
TRBD2,TRBV15,ATSRDQAGGGNEQF
-,TRBV15,ATSRDAGAGNSPLH
-,TRBV7-6,ASSLSPDSPYEQY
TRBD1,TRBV7-2,ASSLGQGAFYEQY
-,TRBV5-1,ASTDATGSQETQY
-,TRBV28,ASSLTGSPPYGYT
TRBD2,TRBV5-1,ASSLTSEQFYEQY
-,TRBV27,ASSPSRPGQGEAF
-,TRBV6-5,ASSYGGERGEKLF
TRBD1,TRBV7-8,ASSYKQGAATEAF
-,TRBV6-1,ASSVQQGTQH
TRBD1,TRBV25-1,ASSYTTRGLNGYT
-,TRBV6-1,ASSEWGAWVSNQPQH
-,TRBV28,ASSPGFSNNGYT
TRBD1,TRBV24-1,ATSVAGGEQF
-,TRBV7-8,ASTDLRETQY
TRBD2,TRBV2,ASSGFYLAAQETQY
TRBD2,TRBV20-1,SASILAGGPLETQY
-,TRBV20-1,SAPTGGVGTQY
TRBD1,TRBV30,AWRQGIVYGYT